The 27 T cell receptor beta chains below were found in one sample sequenced in a study of blood T cells in healthy people across ages. Then a second PCR, running about 7 to 11 cycles, was carried out with a sample-barcoded 5' primer and a J-beta primer mix. TCRdb re-analysed the 5' RACE reads in MiXCR, keeping a single row per CDR3 protein. Among some 1,000,000 distinct CDR3 sequences listed, approximately 25% were seen once. The same data also went into a second study, on T cells of mothers and their children.

The sample was blood. These receptor sequences come from a girl aged 2 to 10 in good health.

This sequence joins TRBV20-1 and TRBJ1-2; no definite D call. V shed 6 bases and J shed 8 bases, with 16 bases lying between them. Germline CDR1 reads DFQATT; CDR2 reads SNEGSKA (reference sequence). The CDR3 spans 12 residues. CDR3: CSARAGSSGYTF. DNA for the CDR3: TGCAGTGCCCGGGCGGGGAGCAGCGGCTACACCTTC.

Ten or more counts support this clonotype. V usage is TRBV4-2 and J usage is TRBJ2-5; maybe TRBD1 (5 bases). Germline V gene data show CDR1 as LGHNA and CDR2 as YNFKEQ. The CDR3 sequence is 14 residues long. V lost 0 bases and J lost 5, with 10 bases in between. This CDR3 is CASSQEGLGETQYF. CDR3 DNA sequence: TGTGCCAGCAGCCAAGAGGGGCTTGGGGAGACCCAGTACTTC.

V gene TRBV10-3 combines with J gene TRBJ2-5, with D possibly being TRBD1 (6 bases). Trimming cost V 5 bases and J 2 bases, with 18 bases left between them. Germline V gene data show CDR1 as ENHRY and CDR2 as SYGVKD. The CDR3 runs to 16 residues. CDR3 DNA sequence: TGTGCCATCAGTACCTCATTGGGACACCTTCAAGAGACCCAGTACTTC. Protein product: CAISTSLGHLQETQYF.

This clonotype has just a few counts. The gene calls are TRBV19 and TRBJ1-4, with D possibly TRBD1 on 6 matching bases. The V gene's germline CDR1 is LNHDA and CDR2 SQIVND (reference sequence). The V and J ends lost 5 bases and 8 bases respectively, with 21 bases between them. This CDR3 spans 16 amino acids. The CDR3 protein is CASSPSGAWEEEKLFF. In DNA form, the CDR3 reads TGTGCCAGTAGTCCCTCGGGGGCGTGGGAGGAAGAAAAACTGTTTTTT.

This clonotype was observed a few times. The CDR3 sequence is CATSRDLSSGGETQYF. For the CDR3, the DNA is TGTGCCACCAGCAGAGATCTGAGTAGCGGCGGAGAGACCCAGTACTTC. V and J are TRBV15 and TRBJ2-5, with a possible D match to TRBD2 (6 bases). This CDR3 has 16 residues. V was trimmed by 0 bases and J by 4 bases, leaving 15 bases between them. Germline V gives CDR1 LNHNV, CDR2 YYDKDF (reference sequence).

This clonotype occurred a few times. The chain uses TRBV29-1 and TRBJ2-5, with no clear D. CDR1 is SQVTM, CDR2 ANQGSEA, per germline. This CDR3 contains 13 residues. V was clipped by 4 bases and J by 1 base, with 10 bases between them. CDR3 bases: TGCAGCGTTGTGGTGCAGCTCCAAGAGACCCAGTACTTC. This gives the protein CSVVVQLQETQYF.

This rearrangement joins TRBV29-1 to TRBJ1-1; TRBD1 is a possible D gene (5 bases). V was shortened by 4 bases and J by 3 bases, with 15 bases between the two germline ends. Germline CDR1 reads SQVTM; CDR2 reads ANQGSEA. CDR3 length: 14 amino acids. Here the CDR3 reads CSVGVPGSHTEAFF. In DNA, the CDR3 is TGCAGCGTTGGGGTACCAGGGAGCCACACTGAAGCTTTCTTT.

The rearrangement links TRBV6-1 to TRBJ1-4; D gene uncertain. With 3 bases removed from V and 7 bases from J, the gap between germline ends came to 12 bases. Germline V lookup: CDR1 MNHNS, CDR2 SASEGT. This CDR3 has 14 residues. In DNA form, the CDR3 reads TGTGCCAGCAGTGAGTTCCGTGGCAGTGAAAAACTGTTTTTT. Translating it yields CASSEFRGSEKLFF.

CDR3 sequence reads: CASSAPDRGDYGYTF. In nucleotides, the CDR3 is TGTGCCAGCAGTGCCCCTGACAGGGGGGACTATGGCTACACCTTC. V and J are TRBV6-1 and TRBJ1-2, with TRBD1 identical over 9 bases. The germline CDR1 and CDR2 sequences are MNHNS and SASEGT. After removal of 4 bases from V and 3 bases from J, the junction contained 6 bases not matched to a gene. This CDR3 is 15 amino acids long.

The sample holds a few counts of this clonotype. The V gene is TRBV6-6, the J gene TRBJ2-7; D is possibly TRBD1 (5 bases). Trimming removed 6 bases at V and 2 bases at J, with 11 bases between. The CDR3 runs 13 residues. Germline V gene data show CDR1 as MNHNY and CDR2 as SVGAGI (reference sequence). The CDR3 spells CASRIDSPYEQYF. The CDR3 nucleotides are TGTGCCAGCAGGATAGACAGTCCCTACGAGCAGTACTTC.

This clonotype has a handful of counts. No conserved phenylalanine or tryptophan is present at the end of the CDR3, so a read error is the likely explanation. The chain links TRBV6-7 to TRBJ1-1, with D maybe TRBD1 (6 bases). TRBV6-7 is flagged as an ORF with uncertain function. The CDR3 extends over 14 amino acids. V dropped 6 bases and J dropped 0 bases, with 11 bases sitting between them. The CDR3: CASRRQAVNTEAFL. The CDR3 DNA reads TGTGCCAGCAGGAGACAGGCCGTGAACACTGAAGCTTTCCTT.

This clonotype was counted between two and nine times. J is TRBJ1-5 and V is TRBV5-5; no firm D call. This CDR3 has 13 amino acids. The ends were cut back, 1 base at V and 7 bases at J, with 9 bases in the middle. The germline CDR1 and CDR2 sequences are SGHKS and YYEKEE (reference sequence). This CDR3 reads CASSLSEYQPQHF. CDR3 bases: TGTGCCAGCAGCTTGAGTGAATACCAGCCCCAGCATTTT.

The chain carries TRBV7-2 and TRBJ2-7; 11 bases align to TRBD2. With 5 bases clipped from V and 4 bases from J, the junction kept 4 bases outside the gene matches. Germline CDR1 reads SGHTA; CDR2 reads FQGNSA. CDR3 length equals 14 residues. CDR3: CASSTSGSLYEQYF. The DNA of the CDR3 is TGTGCCAGCAGCACTAGCGGGAGCCTATACGAGCAGTACTTC.

This chain connects TRBV5-5 to TRBJ2-1; D possibly uses TRBD1 or TRBD2 (5 bases each). The CDR3 has 15 residues. Germline CDR1 reads SGHKS; CDR2 reads YYEKEE (reference sequence). Trimming cost V 0 bases and J 3 bases, with 10 bases left between them. This CDR3 reads CASSLEGTNYNEQFF. CDR3 DNA: TGTGCCAGCAGCTTGGAAGGGACCAACTACAATGAGCAGTTCTTC.

The gene calls are TRBV29-1 and TRBJ2-7; 7 positions agree with TRBD2. The V gene's germline CDR1 is SQVTM and CDR2 ANQGSEA. This CDR3 has 14 residues. V lost 4 bases and J lost 0; bases outside the gene matches: 6. The CDR3 reads CSVALLATSYEQYF. The CDR3, as DNA: TGCAGCGTTGCGTTACTAGCGACCTCCTACGAGCAGTACTTC.

This clonotype has a handful of counts. A junction end diverges from the germline sequence, so it may reflect a read error. V is TRBV20-1 and J is TRBJ2-7; a possible D gene is TRBD1 (6 bases). This CDR3 has 12 amino acids. In germline, CDR1 is DFQATT, CDR2 SNEGSKA (reference sequence). CDR3 region: CSGRQDTYEQYF. The DNA for the CDR3 is TGCAGTGGTAGACAGGACACCTACGAGCAGTACTTC.

The chain combines TRBV6-5 with TRBJ1-5; 7 bases match TRBD1. Germline lookup yields CDR1 MNHEY and CDR2 SVGAGI. The CDR3 sequence is 14 residues long. The junction had 6 bases not matched to a gene; V was cut back by 6 bases and J by 4 bases. DNA for the CDR3: TGTGCCAGCAGCCGGGACAGACTTAATCAGCCCCAGCATTTT. Its translation is CASSRDRLNQPQHF.

The genes are TRBV5-1 and TRBJ2-3; possibly TRBD2 for D (6 bases). CDR3 length: 14 residues. V was clipped by 0 bases and J by 10 bases, with 15 bases between them. Per germline, CDR1 SGHRS and CDR2 YFSETQ. CDR3 loop: CASSLESPGGSQYF. In DNA form, the CDR3 reads TGCGCCAGCAGCTTGGAAAGCCCCGGAGGGTCGCAGTATTTT.

Comment on this clonotype: This may be a read error, as it is one base from a much larger clone. This chain links TRBV20-1 with TRBJ2-7, with TRBD2 matching over 9 bases. V dropped 5 bases and J dropped 6; count of bases not matched to a gene: 8. Germline V gene sequence: CDR1 DFQATT, CDR2 SNEGSKA (reference sequence). The length of the CDR3 is 13 residues. The DNA for the CDR3 is TGCAGTGCTGGCCGAGTAGCGGGAGTCGAGCAGTACTTC. This translates into CSAGRVAGVEQYF.

The chain couples TRBV7-9 to TRBJ1-2, with D possibly being TRBD1 (5 bases). This CDR3 is built from 11 residues. From germline, CDR1 is SEHNR and CDR2 FQNEAQ (reference sequence). Trimming cost V 4 bases and J 12 bases, with 12 bases left between them. The CDR3 DNA reads as TGTGCCAGCAGCTCGCAGGGTGGTAACACCTTC. Amino acids: CASSSQGGNTF.

This clonotype appeared a few times. V is TRBV6-5 and J is TRBJ2-3, with 11 bases fitting TRBD2. CDR1 is MNHEY and CDR2 is SVGAGI in the germline V gene. V shed 6 bases, J shed 5 bases, and the junction held 4 bases outside the gene matches. The CDR3 contains 14 residues. CDR3 in amino acids: CASSFTSGGDTQYF. CDR3 nucleotides: TGTGCCAGCAGCTTCACTAGCGGGGGAGATACGCAGTATTTT.

The CDR3: CASGADYGYTF. The DNA for the CDR3 is TGTGCCAGCGGAGCGGACTATGGCTACACCTTC. The gene calls are TRBV7-9 and TRBJ1-2; D unclear. Germline V lookup: CDR1 SEHNR, CDR2 FQNEAQ (reference sequence). Trimming left V 8 bases short and J 3 bases short, with 7 bases between. CDR3 length: 11 residues. Supplemented by reference TRBV7-9 and TRBJ1-2, the full variable domain reads DTGVSQNPRHKITKRGQNVTFRCDPISEHNRLYWYRQTLGQGPEFLTYFQNEAQLEKSRLLSDRFSAERPKGSFSTLEIQRTEQGDSAMYLCASGADYGYTFGSGTRLTVV.

The rearrangement uses TRBV28 and TRBJ2-7; no clear D gene. The ends were cut back, 5 bases at V and 1 base at J, with 12 bases in the middle. The CDR3 contains 14 residues. Germline V CDR1 and CDR2: MDHEN, SYDVKM. The CDR3 DNA reads as TGTGCCAGCAGTCCCACTACTTGGTCCTACGAGCAGTACTTC. Translation: CASSPTTWSYEQYF. The variable domain in full, with the rest retrieved from reference TRBV28 and TRBJ2-7, is DVKVTQSSRYLVKRTGEKVFLECVQDMDHENMFWYRQDPGLGLRLIYFSYDVKMKEKGDIPEGYSVSREKKERFSLILESASTNQTSMYLCASSPTTWSYEQYFGPGTRLTVT.

The V and J genes are TRBV5-6 and TRBJ2-2, with 7 nucleotides matching TRBD2. V was pared by 0 bases and J by 9 bases, with 2 bases of the junction left unmatched. Germline V gene lookup returns CDR1 SGHDT and CDR2 YYEEEE. This CDR3 is built from 13 residues. The CDR3 here is CASSLGGSRELFF. The DNA for the CDR3 is TGTGCCAGCAGCTTGGGCGGGAGCAGGGAGCTGTTTTTT.

This clonotype came up a few times. The chain joins TRBV28 to TRBJ2-4, with D hard to call. Trimming cost V 10 bases and J 4 bases, with 14 bases left between them. The CDR3 length is 13 residues. The germline gives CDR1 MDHEN, CDR2 SYDVKM. The CDR3, as DNA: TGTGCCACAGCTTCCTCTACTAAAAACATTCAGTACTTC. Protein: CATASSTKNIQYF.

This clonotype was counted a few times. This chain connects TRBV20-1 to TRBJ2-7; 8 bases fit TRBD1. The germline V gene encodes CDR1 DFQATT and CDR2 SNEGSKA (reference sequence). V lost 5 bases, J lost 2 bases, and 8 bases stayed unmatched. This CDR3 is built from 14 residues. The CDR3 spells CSAQRDRRTYEQYF. CDR3 nucleotides: TGCAGTGCTCAAAGGGACAGGAGGACCTACGAGCAGTACTTC.

A note on this clonotype: Relative to the germline gene, one junction end is altered; a read error may explain this. The chain couples TRBV29-1 to TRBJ2-5; D is unclear. The CDR3 spans 13 residues. CDR1 SQVTM and CDR2 ANQGSEA come from the germline V gene. The CDR3 nucleotides are TGCAGCGTTGAACGGGTCTCCTACAACGAGCAGTCCTTC. This codes for CSVERVSYNEQSF.